This T cell receptor beta chain was profiled in a study of T cell changes during pregnancy in multiple sclerosis. Between the trimmed V and J ends, which lost 4 bases and 2 bases, there was a span of 9 bases. This CDR3 is 13 amino acids long. The germline V gene has CDR1 SGDLS and CDR2 YYNGEE. Generated by immunoSEQ multiplex PCR, the TCRdb table keeps only in-frame clones and is missing some. The sample shows 60,000 or so clones, approximately 92% of them seen only once. The sample in question was CD4+ T cells from peripheral blood mononuclear cells, obtained before pregnancy. The receptor comes from a female donor with multiple sclerosis, enrolled in a pregnancy study. The rearrangement joins TRBV9 to TRBJ1-1; D remains ambiguous. The CDR3, as DNA: TGTGCCAGCAGCTCCTATCTAAACACTGAAGCTTTCTTT. It codes for CASSSYLNTEAFF.